The clone carrying this T cell receptor (beta chain) has at least ten counts. Its specificity is unknown. This entry belongs to a study of Graves' ophthalmopathy and Graves' hyperthyroidism. Study conclusions and caveats: The model predicted progression of ophthalmopathy with a sensitivity of around 70%, and its specificity was about 72%. An approximately 83% specificity and approximately 88% sensitivity were achieved by a 13-signature model that separated ophthalmopathy from stable hyperthyroidism. Most expanded thyroid clonotypes above 0.001 frequency also appeared in blood.

An approximately 9.4 ml volume of fresh peripheral blood provided the PBMCs. Beta-chain TCR CDR3 regions were amplified from RNA transcripts. Scientists carried out first-round RT-PCR using HTBI primers and then a second-round multiplex PCR. MiXCR was run by TCRdb on the multiplex PCR reads, yielding one entry per CDR3 protein. Of under 400,000 distinct CDR3 sequences detected, under 20% appear once; the ten largest clones hold approximately 13%. Germline assignment: CDR1 DFQATT and CDR2 SNEGSKA (reference sequence). The CDR3 is 17 residues long. V lost 2 bases, J lost 3 bases, and 13 bases stayed unmatched.

The receptor was isolated from an adult man with Graves' ophthalmopathy. The V call is TRBV20-1, the J call TRBJ1-5; 7 bases agree with TRBD1. Sequencing was performed on peripheral blood. CDR3 region: CSARQGGGWIDNQPQHF. The CDR3 nucleotides are TGCAGTGCTAGACAGGGGGGCGGGTGGATAGACAATCAGCCCCAGCATTTT.